The 5 T cell receptor beta chains below all came from one sample that was sequenced in a study of cytomegalovirus exposure and HLA in healthy donors. The PCR used 60 Vbeta and 13 Jbeta primers. Data came from immunoSEQ multiplex PCR; TCRdb stores just in-frame clones and leaves some out. The sample records approximately 98,000 clones, roughly 70% being singletons. The specimen was PBMCs. These receptors were taken from a male donor in good health and CMV-seronegative.

This clone was seen only a few times. The V and J genes are TRBV28 and TRBJ1-2; the D gene is possibly TRBD1 (5 bases). The CDR3 sequence is 12 residues long. The V end was cut by 7 bases, the J end by 8 bases, with 14 bases between. CDR1 MDHEN and CDR2 SYDVKM come from the germline V gene. The CDR3 DNA sequence: TGTGCCAGCATGGGGGGTGGTTGGGGCTACACCTTC. It is translated as CASMGGGWGYTF.

V is TRBV7-3 and J is TRBJ2-7, with TRBD2 matching 9 bases. The CDR3 loop spans 14 amino acids. Germline CDR1 reads SGHTA; CDR2 reads FQGTGA. V dropped 6 bases and J dropped 5; count of bases not matched to a gene: 8. The CDR3 reads CASSPRTSVDEQYF. CDR3 sequence (DNA): TGTGCCAGCAGTCCCCGGACTAGCGTAGACGAGCAGTACTTC.

V and J are TRBV7-9 and TRBJ1-1, with 8 bases that match TRBD1. V lost 5 bases and J lost 4; bases outside the gene matches: 9. This CDR3 spans 15 amino acids. The V gene's germline CDR1 is SEHNR and CDR2 FQNEAQ (reference sequence). The CDR3 here is CASSANRGLATEAFF. The CDR3 nucleotides read TGTGCCAGCAGCGCAAACAGGGGGTTGGCCACTGAAGCTTTCTTT. Complete variable domain (other parts from reference TRBV7-9 and TRBJ1-1): DTGVSQNPRHKITKRGQNVTFRCDPISEHNRLYWYRQTLGQGPEFLTYFQNEAQLEKSRLLSDRFSAERPKGSFSTLEIQRTEQGDSAMYLCASSANRGLATEAFFGQGTRLTVV.

The J gene is TRBJ2-1, the V gene TRBV5-4; 8 positions agree with TRBD2. The CDR3 totals 17 residues. Germline CDR1 and CDR2: SGHNT and YYREEE (reference sequence). J was trimmed by 4 bases and V by 0 bases; bases with no gene match: 9. CDR3 coding DNA: TGTGCCAGCAGCTTGGTTGTTGGCACTAGCGGATACAATGAGCAGTTCTTC. Translating it yields CASSLVVGTSGYNEQFF.

The chain links TRBV5-6 to TRBJ1-2; D not certain. Trimming removed 2 bases at V and 4 bases at J, with 21 bases between. This CDR3 has 17 residues. The germline V gene has CDR1 SGHDT and CDR2 YYEEEE. The DNA of the CDR3 is TGTGCCAGCAGCTTCCGGGATGGCCGAAGAGTTGGCTATGGCTACACCTTC. This sequence encodes CASSFRDGRRVGYGYTF.